These 14 T cell receptor beta chains originate from one sample sequenced in a study of T cells in Graves' hyperthyroidism and ophthalmopathy. The investigators amplified TCR beta CDR3 regions from RNA transcripts. The HTBI set primed first-round TCR CDR3 RT-PCR. TCRdb re-called the multiplex PCR reads through MiXCR, storing one row per CDR3 protein. In the table there are about 400,000 distinct CDR3 sequences, more than 12% of which are singletons. Sequenced material: blood. The receptors were sampled from a man aged 45-65 years with Graves' ophthalmopathy.

This clonotype was seen more than once but under ten times. The J gene is TRBJ2-5, the V gene TRBV4-1; TRBD2 aligns across 9 bases. CDR3 length: 18 residues. Germline CDR1 MGHRA, CDR2 YSYEKL. Trimming cost V 4 bases and J 2 bases; bases outside gene matches: 14. As DNA, the CDR3 is TGCGCCAGCAGCCGAGATTTCCGGTCTAGCGGGGTGCAAGAGACCCAGTACTTC. This encodes CASSRDFRSSGVQETQYF.

This clonotype appeared many times. The J gene is TRBJ2-2, the V gene TRBV7-2, with TRBD2 matching 12 bases. The V gene end was trimmed by 3 bases and the J gene end by 7 bases; junction bases not matched to a gene: 9. The V gene's germline CDR1 is SGHTA and CDR2 FQGNSA. The CDR3 contains 17 residues. CDR3 protein: CASSLTSGSAFGGELFF. CDR3 DNA sequence: TGTGCCAGCAGCTTGACTAGCGGGAGTGCTTTTGGCGGGGAGCTGTTTTTT.

This clonotype was seen a few times. This chain connects TRBV7-9 to TRBJ2-1, with a possible D match to TRBD2 (5 bases). V shed 2 bases and J shed 15 bases, with 14 bases lying between them. The CDR3 runs to 12 residues. Germline CDR1 SEHNR, CDR2 FQNEAQ (reference sequence). CDR3 region: CASSLIGIDRFF. CDR3 coding DNA: TGTGCCAGCAGCTTAATCGGGATAGATCGGTTCTTC.

The chain combines TRBV19 with TRBJ2-7; D is unresolved. V dropped 10 bases and J dropped 0 bases, with 13 bases sitting between them. CDR1 and CDR2 (germline): LNHDA, SQIVND (reference sequence). The CDR3 length is 13 residues. For the CDR3, the DNA is TGTGCCACATCCTCGTTGAGCTCCTACGAGCAGTACTTC. It specifies CATSSLSSYEQYF. Together with reference TRBV19 and TRBJ2-7, the CDR3 gives the full variable domain: DGGITQSPKYLFRKEGQNVTLSCEQNLNHDAMYWYRQDPGQGLRLIYYSQIVNDFQKGDIAEGYSVSREKKESFPLTVTSAQKNPTAFYLCATSSLSSYEQYFGPGTRLTVT.

This sequence joins TRBV29-1 and TRBJ2-5, with D perhaps being TRBD1 or TRBD2 (6 bases each). Germline values: CDR1 SQVTM, CDR2 ANQGSEA. With 7 bases removed from V and 3 bases from J, the gap between germline ends came to 15 bases. This CDR3 comprises 13 residues. The CDR3 DNA reads TGCAGCGCTGGGGGGCGTTCGGAAGAGACCCAGTACTTC. It specifies CSAGGRSEETQYF.

This chain uses TRBV7-2 with TRBJ2-7; D is tentatively TRBD1 or TRBD2 (5 bases each). The V end lost 1 base, the J end lost 1 base, and 17 bases lay between the germline ends. The germline CDR1 and CDR2 sequences are SGHTA and FQGNSA. The CDR3 loop spans 17 amino acids. The CDR3 protein is CASSLGGWGSGSYEQYF. The CDR3 DNA is TGTGCCAGCAGCTTAGGAGGCTGGGGGAGCGGTTCCTACGAGCAGTACTTC.

This clonotype was recorded many times. The chain couples TRBV12-3 or TRBV12-4 to TRBJ2-7; 10 nucleotides line up with TRBD1. This CDR3 is 16 amino acids long. The V and J ends lost 3 bases and 2 bases, in that order; junction bases with no gene match: 7. Here the CDR3 reads CASSFAGTGVTYEQYF. In nucleotides, the CDR3 is TGTGCCAGCAGTTTCGCCGGGACAGGGGTAACCTACGAGCAGTACTTC.

Only a few counts were recorded for this clonotype. The chain's CDR3 is CASSAWVAEYNEQFF. As DNA, the CDR3 is TGTGCCAGTAGTGCCTGGGTAGCAGAATACAATGAGCAGTTCTTC. The chain combines TRBV19 with TRBJ2-1; D gene ambiguous. In germline, CDR1 is LNHDA, CDR2 SQIVND (reference sequence). The CDR3 runs to 15 residues. V lost 5 bases and J lost 4, with 15 bases in between.

The chain joins TRBV6-2 or TRBV6-3 to TRBJ2-3; TRBD2 agrees at 14 bases. The CDR3 is made up of 20 amino acids. The V segment lost 5 bases and the J segment 0 bases; nucleotides outside the gene matches: 13. Germline CDR1 is MNHEY and CDR2 is SVGEGT. The CDR3 DNA sequence: TGTGCCAGCAGTGACCCGACTAGCGGGAGGGAACGAATTAGCACAGATACGCAGTATTTT. This gives the protein CASSDPTSGRERISTDTQYF.

Ten or more counts support this clonotype. The chain links TRBV20-1 to TRBJ2-3; 13 bases are shared with TRBD2. V trimming: 5 bases; J trimming: 5 bases; junction bases outside the gene matches: 7. Looked up from germline, CDR1 is DFQATT and CDR2 is SNEGSKA (reference sequence). The length of the CDR3 is 15 residues. The CDR3 region is CSALGLAGVLDTQYF. CDR3 bases: TGCAGTGCTCTCGGACTAGCGGGAGTTTTAGATACGCAGTATTTT.

The V call is TRBV6-1, the J call TRBJ2-1; D may be TRBD2 (7 bases). The CDR3 spans 17 residues. V was cut by 4 bases and J by 0 bases, with 16 bases left in between. Germline V CDR1 and CDR2: MNHNS, SASEGT. The CDR3 protein is CASSAIRGGSSYNEQFF. The CDR3 DNA reads TGTGCCAGCAGTGCCATAAGGGGGGGTAGCTCCTACAATGAGCAGTTCTTC.

This clonotype has ten or more counts. The chain links TRBV27 to TRBJ2-5; 9 bases map to TRBD2. The CDR3 is 19 residues long. With 2 bases clipped from V and 7 bases from J, the junction kept 20 bases outside the gene matches. Germline assignment: CDR1 MNHEY and CDR2 SMNVEV (reference sequence). The CDR3 region is CASSLRRWREGRVVGTQYF. In DNA form, the CDR3 reads TGTGCCAGCAGTTTACGCCGTTGGCGGGAGGGTAGAGTAGTCGGGACCCAGTACTTC.

V is TRBV12-3 or TRBV12-4 and J is TRBJ1-5; D is ambiguous. V was trimmed by 3 bases and J by 4 bases, leaving 10 bases between them. This CDR3 contains 14 residues. In DNA, the CDR3 is TGTGCCAGCAGTTTGCGCGATTTAAATCAGCCCCAGCATTTT. This translates into CASSLRDLNQPQHF.

Many counts were recorded for this clonotype. The V call is TRBV6-1, the J call TRBJ1-4; D perhaps matches TRBD1 (5 bases). Germline loops: CDR1 MNHNS, CDR2 SASEGT. Trimming stripped 0 bases from V and 7 bases from J, with 18 bases between. There are 17 residues in the CDR3. The chain's CDR3 is CASSEARTPNGVEKLFF. CDR3 in DNA: TGTGCCAGCAGTGAAGCGCGGACACCCAACGGGGTTGAAAAACTGTTTTTT.